The 18 T cell receptor beta chains presented below share a single source sample, sequenced in a study of OX40 agonist ivuxolimab in advanced cancers. The method was the immunoSEQ multiplex PCR assay. TCRdb retrieved this table from immuneACCESS and kept in-frame rearrangements only. Not all clones are present; in checked studies, unresolved V genes account for under half, and no reason is known for the remainder. The sample table holds fewer than 80,000 clones, of which about 82% were seen once. The top ten constitute almost 6% of the sample. The starting material was CD4+ or CD8+ T cells sorted from blood, obtained in a trial of the OX40 agonist ivuxolimab. These receptors all come from an adult with an advanced solid tumor such as melanoma, head and neck, liver or kidney cancer.

The J gene is TRBJ1-1, the V gene TRBV5-1, with D unclear. This CDR3 is 15 amino acids long. V was clipped by 0 bases and J by 1 base, with 10 bases between them. Germline CDR1 SGHRS, CDR2 YFSETQ. The CDR3 loop is CASSLDGNWNTEAFF. The CDR3 bases are TGCGCCAGCAGCTTGGATGGCAACTGGAACACTGAAGCTTTCTTT.

The chain couples TRBV7-2 to TRBJ1-2; a weak D match, TRBD1 (6 bases). Germline V lookup: CDR1 SGHTA, CDR2 FQGNSA. Trimming left V 4 bases short and J 5 bases short, with 14 bases between. The CDR3 has 14 amino acids. The CDR3: CASSSRTALYGYTF. Here the CDR3 DNA reads TGTGCCAGCAGCTCTAGGACAGCCCTTTATGGCTACACCTTC.

This chain's CDR3 is CASSQGTANTGELFF. DNA of the CDR3: TGCGCCAGCAGCCAAGGGACAGCGAACACCGGGGAGCTGTTTTTT. The rearrangement links TRBV4-3 to TRBJ2-2; tentative D call: TRBD1 (6 bases). CDR1 is LGHNA, CDR2 YSLEER, per germline. Trimming cost V 1 base and J 0 bases, with 6 bases left between them. CDR3 size: 15 residues.

This chain joins TRBV2 and TRBJ2-5; D gene uncertain. From germline, CDR1 is SNHLY and CDR2 FYNNEI. Trimming pared 3 bases from V and 2 bases from J, leaving 7 bases between. This CDR3 region has 13 residues. The CDR3 DNA reads as TGTGCCAGCAGTGAGGCGGAGCAAGAGACCCAGTACTTC. Its translation: CASSEAEQETQYF.

The CDR3 DNA follows: TGTGCCAGCAGCCCACAACCCAGGGGTGGTGGCTACACCTTC. Its translation: CASSPQPRGGGYTF. This chain connects TRBV16 to TRBJ1-2, with a weak D call TRBD1 (6 bases). CDR1 is KGHSY and CDR2 is FQNENV in the germline V gene. V lost 4 bases, J lost 7 bases, and 16 bases lay in between. CDR3 size: 14 residues.

The chain links TRBV14 to TRBJ2-7, with TRBD2 matching 14 bases. Germline CDR1 SGHDN, CDR2 FVKESK. The CDR3 totals 20 residues. The V gene end was trimmed by 1 base and the J gene end by 0 bases; junction bases not matched to a gene: 11. CDR3 DNA: TGTGCCAGCAGCCAAGGACGGACTAGCGGGAGGCCCCTCATCTCCTACGAGCAGTACTTC. As protein: CASSQGRTSGRPLISYEQYF.

V and J are TRBV2 and TRBJ2-2; possibly TRBD2 for D (5 bases). This CDR3 region has 16 residues. The germline V and J ends were trimmed by 8 bases and 6 bases, with 22 bases remaining between them. The germline gives CDR1 SNHLY, CDR2 FYNNEI. Here the CDR3 reads CASVRAQLGGAGELFF. The CDR3 DNA reads as TGTGCCAGCGTGAGGGCCCAACTCGGAGGCGCCGGGGAGCTGTTTTTT.

The chain uses TRBV19 and TRBJ1-1; no clear D gene. This CDR3 comprises 14 residues. Germline CDR1 is LNHDA and CDR2 is SQIVND (reference sequence). Trimming took 3 bases from V and 0 from J, leaving 8 bases between them. The CDR3 protein is CASSIPLMNTEAFF. CDR3 nucleotide sequence: TGTGCCAGTAGTATCCCCCTCATGAACACTGAAGCTTTCTTT. The variable domain in full, with the rest retrieved from reference TRBV19 and TRBJ1-1, is DGGITQSPKYLFRKEGQNVTLSCEQNLNHDAMYWYRQDPGQGLRLIYYSQIVNDFQKGDIAEGYSVSREKKESFPLTVTSAQKNPTAFYLCASSIPLMNTEAFFGQGTRLTVV.

The J gene is TRBJ1-2, the V gene TRBV28, with D hard to call. The CDR3 contains 18 residues. Trimming removed 4 bases from V and 4 bases from J, with 25 bases in between. CDR1 and CDR2 from the germline V gene are MDHEN and SYDVKM. The CDR3 DNA reads TGTGCCAGCAGTTCTGCGGGGTGGCAGACTCAATACTCCTATGGCTACACCTTC. Amino acid sequence: CASSSAGWQTQYSYGYTF.

CDR3 DNA sequence: TGTGCCAGCAGCCGTGAGCGGGGCTCGAACCAAGAGACCCAGTACTTC. It yields the protein CASSRERGSNQETQYF. The V and J genes are TRBV4-2 and TRBJ2-5; TRBD2 matches 7 bases. CDR3 length: 16 amino acids. With V trimmed by 4 bases and J by 0 bases, 8 bases remained unmatched. CDR1 and CDR2 (germline): LGHNA, YNFKEQ.

The chain has TRBV5-1 and TRBJ2-5; 9 bases are a match to TRBD2. Gene TRBJ2-7 matches the end of the DNA better, so the J call may be wrong. Germline V lookup: CDR1 SGHRS, CDR2 YFSETQ. The CDR3 runs to 14 residues. The CDR3 loop reads CASSFPSGTYEQYF. The CDR3, as DNA: TGCGCCAGCAGCTTCCCTAGCGGGACGTACGAGCAGTACTTC.

The genes are TRBV6-1 and TRBJ2-5, with D perhaps TRBD2 (6 bases). Germline CDR1 is MNHNS and CDR2 is SASEGT. Trimming removed 4 bases from V and 1 base from J, with 10 bases in between. This CDR3 spans 14 amino acids. CDR3 coding DNA: TGTGCCAGCAGTGCGGGAGCGCTCCAAGAGACCCAGTACTTC. It codes for CASSAGALQETQYF.

The chain uses TRBV9 and TRBJ2-7, with D perhaps assigned TRBD1 or TRBD2 (7 bases each). Trimming stripped 4 bases from V and 2 bases from J, with 19 bases between. Germline CDR1 is SGDLS and CDR2 is YYNGEE. The CDR3 extends over 16 amino acids. The CDR3 DNA reads as TGTGCCAGCAGCCCGATCAGGGGGGGCAATCCCTACGAGCAGTACTTC. It codes for CASSPIRGGNPYEQYF. Combining the CDR3 with reference TRBV9 and TRBJ2-7 gives the whole variable domain DSGVTQTPKHLITATGQRVTLRCSPRSGDLSVYWYQQSLDQGLQFLIQYYNGEERAKGNILERFSAQQFPDLHSELNLSSLELGDSALYFCASSPIRGGNPYEQYFGPGTRLTVT.

The chain is built from TRBV7-8 and TRBJ2-5; D not resolved. The CDR3 spans 13 residues. The germline CDR1 and CDR2 sequences are SGHVS and FQNEAQ. V lost 5 bases and J lost 5, with 12 bases in between. The CDR3 bases are TGTGCCAGCAGCCCTAGGCCCCACGAGACCCAGTACTTC. Translating it yields CASSPRPHETQYF.

The gene calls are TRBV7-9 and TRBJ1-2; tentatively, D is TRBD1 (5 bases). Germline V CDR1 and CDR2: SEHNR, FQNEAQ (reference sequence). V was trimmed by 1 base and J by 6 bases, leaving 6 bases between them. This CDR3 has 12 amino acids. DNA of the CDR3: TGTGCCAGCAGCTTAGTAGGGGATGGCTACACCTTC. The encoded protein is CASSLVGDGYTF.

V gene TRBV28 combines with J gene TRBJ1-5; 8 bases are a match to TRBD1. The CDR3 totals 18 residues. V dropped 3 bases and J dropped 5; count of bases not matched to a gene: 15. Germline V gene sequence: CDR1 MDHEN, CDR2 SYDVKM. CDR3 residues: CASSFPPETDREHQPQHF. CDR3 coding DNA: TGTGCCAGCAGTTTCCCTCCTGAAACGGACAGGGAACATCAGCCCCAGCATTTT. Full variable domain (rest looked up from reference TRBV28 and TRBJ1-5): DVKVTQSSRYLVKRTGEKVFLECVQDMDHENMFWYRQDPGLGLRLIYFSYDVKMKEKGDIPEGYSVSREKKERFSLILESASTNQTSMYLCASSFPPETDREHQPQHFGDGTRLSIL.

V gene TRBV28 combines with J gene TRBJ1-2, with no clear D. Trimming removed 4 bases at V and 1 base at J, with 19 bases between. Germline lookup yields CDR1 MDHEN and CDR2 SYDVKM. The CDR3 sequence is 17 residues long. The CDR3 region is CASSSDRELSVNYGYTF. CDR3 sequence (DNA): TGTGCCAGCAGTTCAGACCGAGAACTATCCGTTAACTATGGCTACACCTTC.

This chain uses TRBV28 with TRBJ2-2, with 7 bases aligning to TRBD1. The CDR3 has 16 residues. The germline V gene has CDR1 MDHEN and CDR2 SYDVKM. J gave up 6 bases and V 5 bases, and 12 bases lay outside the gene matches. CDR3 DNA: TGTGCCAGCAGTCCCCTTCCGGACAGGAGCTCCGGGGAGCTGTTTTTT. Translated: CASSPLPDRSSGELFF.